This is a list of T cell receptor beta chains from one sample in a study of cytomegalovirus exposure and HLA in healthy donors. The method was immunoSEQ multiplex PCR; TCRdb's version includes in-frame clones alone and lacks a portion of them. Altogether some 150,000 clones are present, 80% being singletons, with the ten largest covering 9.5% to 15%. The source material was PBMCs. The receptor source for this set is a young man in good health and CMV-seropositive. CDR3s include the opening cysteine and the closing phenylalanine or tryptophan. The order of the fields is CDR3 DNA, CDR3 protein, CDR3 length, V gene, D gene, clone size, J gene. D genes are given only for firm matches. Rows may omit the clone size; those that give it use once, few, many or a size class.

TGTGCCATCAGTGAGTCGAGCGGTGGGGCCGGACAGAAAAACATTCAGTACTTC CAISESSGGAGQKNIQYF 18 TRBV10-3 . . TRBJ2-4
TGTGCCAGCAGCCAAGCCGTGTCTAGCGGGAGCAATGAGCAGTTCTTC CASSQAVSSGSNEQFF 16 TRBV4-2 TRBD2 . TRBJ2-1
TGTGCCAGCAGCTTAGAAGTCAATGAGGGAGACCAAGAGACCCAGTACTTC CASSLEVNEGDQETQYF 17 TRBV7-8 . . TRBJ2-5
TGTGCCAGTAGTACGCTAGCGGGAGGTGAGCAGTTCTTC CASSTLAGGEQFF 13 TRBV19 TRBD2 . TRBJ2-1
TGTGCCAGCAGTTCCCGCCTCAACAGGGGGGCCGAGCGGTACTTC CASSSRLNRGAERYF 15 TRBV27 TRBD1 . TRBJ2-7
TGTGCCAGCAGGCGGTCATTAGGTAATGGCTACACCTTC CASRRSLGNGYTF 13 TRBV9 . . TRBJ1-2
TGTGCCAGCAGCTTAGGCGGAGGTGGGGACGAGCAGTACTTC CASSLGGGGDEQYF 14 TRBV7-8 . . TRBJ2-7
TGTGCCAGCAGCCCTCGGACAGGGCTCGGGGCCTATGGCTACACCTTC CASSPRTGLGAYGYTF 16 TRBV5-8 TRBD1 . TRBJ1-2
TGTGCCAGCAGTGGAGGCACCGGGGAGCTGTTTTTT CASSGGTGELFF 12 TRBV6-1 . . TRBJ2-2
TGTGCCACCAATGTTGGAGGGGCTGATCAGCCCCAGCATTTT CATNVGGADQPQHF 14 TRBV15 . . TRBJ1-5
TGTGCCAGCAGCCGAACCGGGACAGGGTTCGAGCAGTACTTC CASSRTGTGFEQYF 14 TRBV6-5 TRBD1 few TRBJ2-7
TGCGCCAGCAGCCTACTACAGGGGGCAGATCAGCCCCAGCATTTT CASSLLQGADQPQHF 15 TRBV4-1 TRBD1 . TRBJ1-5
TGTGCCAGCAGTTTAAGCCCAGCGGGAGATCTCGAGCAGTACTTC CASSLSPAGDLEQYF 15 TRBV28 TRBD2 . TRBJ2-7
TGTGCCAGCAGCGCAACCGACAGGATGAACACTGAAGCTTTCTTT CASSATDRMNTEAFF 15 TRBV7-9 . . TRBJ1-1
TGTGCCAGCAGCAGGGGACTAGCCTCCACCTCGAACACCGGGGAGCTGTTTTTT CASSRGLASTSNTGELFF 18 TRBV11-3 TRBD2 few TRBJ2-2
TGTGCCAGCAGCCAAGATCAGGTCGGATCCTACGAGCAGTACTTC CASSQDQVGSYEQYF 15 TRBV4-2 . . TRBJ2-7
TGTGCCAGCAGCTTAGCATGGGGGGACAGGACTAACTATGGCTACACCTTC CASSLAWGDRTNYGYTF 17 TRBV7-9 TRBD1 . TRBJ1-2
TGCGCCAGCAGCTCGACCGGGGGAAGCACAGATACGCAGTATTTT CASSSTGGSTDTQYF 15 TRBV5-1 . . TRBJ2-3
TGTGCCAGCAGTTGGGCGGGACTTGCCTACGAGCAGTACTTC CASSWAGLAYEQYF 14 TRBV28 . few TRBJ2-7
TGTGCCACCAGCAGAGGAGGCGGGAGCTCCTACGAGCAGTACTTC CATSRGGGSSYEQYF 15 TRBV15 TRBD2 . TRBJ2-7
TGTGCCTGGATAAGACAGGGGTATACCGGGGAGCTGTTTTTT CAWIRQGYTGELFF 14 TRBV30 TRBD1 . TRBJ2-2
TGTGCCAGCAGCTCCGATAGGACAGCTTCCTACGAGCAGTACTTC CASSSDRTASYEQYF 15 TRBV7-2 . . TRBJ2-7
TGTGCCAGCAGCCCCCGACTTATTAGCGGGAGGGGCGCAGATACGCAGTATTTT CASSPRLISGRGADTQYF 18 TRBV9 TRBD2 few TRBJ2-3
TGCAGCGTTCAAGGGCCCTCTAGACAGGGATCCCACGAGCAGTACTTC CSVQGPSRQGSHEQYF 16 TRBV29-1 TRBD1 once TRBJ2-7
TGTGCCAGCAGTCTGGACACTATTAGCACAGATACGCAGTATTTT CASSLDTISTDTQYF 15 TRBV27 . . TRBJ2-3
TGTGCCAGCAGCGGAGGGACTAGCGGGAGGAGGACAGATACGCAGTATTTT CASSGGTSGRRTDTQYF 17 TRBV5-4 TRBD2 . TRBJ2-3
TGTGCCATCCGCAGGGAGGGCGGGGAGACCCAGTACTTC CAIRREGGETQYF 13 TRBV6-1 TRBD2 . TRBJ2-5
TGTGCCAGCAGTCCCCGGCGGACTAGCGGGATATGGCAAGAGACCCAGTACTTC CASSPRRTSGIWQETQYF 18 TRBV27 TRBD2 . TRBJ2-5
TGTGCCATCAGTGGGGCCATCAACACTGAAGCTTTCTTT CAISGAINTEAFF 13 TRBV10-3 . . TRBJ1-1
TGTGCCAGCAGGAGGGGGTATGCCCGGGAGACCCAGTACTTC CASRRGYARETQYF 14 TRBV2 . . TRBJ2-5